Below are 3 T cell receptor beta chains sequenced from a single sample in a study of cytomegalovirus exposure and HLA in healthy donors. Vbeta (60) and Jbeta (13) primers were used in the PCR. The repertoire was sequenced with immunoSEQ multiplex PCR; TCRdb's copy has only in-frame clones and lacks some. In the table there are more than 120,000 clones, approximately 80% of which are singletons. Sequenced: PBMCs. The receptors come from a woman in her 40s in good health and CMV-seropositive.

The DNA of the CDR3 is TGTGCCAGCTCTCGACCGGGATGGCAAGAGACCCAGTACTTC. Translation gives CASSRPGWQETQYF. This sequence joins TRBV10-3 and TRBJ2-5, with D possibly matching TRBD2 (5 bases). The V and J ends lost 10 bases and 2 bases respectively, with 17 bases between them. CDR1 ENHRY and CDR2 SYGVKD come from the germline V gene. The CDR3 runs 14 residues.

The V call is TRBV27, the J call TRBJ2-7; 7 nucleotides agree with TRBD2. Germline CDR1 and CDR2: MNHEY and SMNVEV (reference sequence). With 8 bases clipped from V and 2 bases from J, the junction kept 12 bases outside the gene matches. This CDR3 is 15 amino acids long. The CDR3 sequence is CASRMGRENPYEQYF. The CDR3 nucleotides are TGTGCCAGCCGTATGGGGAGGGAGAATCCCTACGAGCAGTACTTC.

This chain links TRBV25-1 with TRBJ1-5, with TRBD1 matching 10 bases. The CDR3 covers 15 residues. Per the germline V gene, CDR1 is MGHDK and CDR2 is SYGVNS. The ends lost 3 bases at V and 5 bases at J; junction bases unmatched: 4. CDR3 loop: CASSDPGTGDQPQHF. The CDR3 DNA follows: TGTGCCAGCAGTGATCCAGGGACAGGGGATCAGCCCCAGCATTTT.